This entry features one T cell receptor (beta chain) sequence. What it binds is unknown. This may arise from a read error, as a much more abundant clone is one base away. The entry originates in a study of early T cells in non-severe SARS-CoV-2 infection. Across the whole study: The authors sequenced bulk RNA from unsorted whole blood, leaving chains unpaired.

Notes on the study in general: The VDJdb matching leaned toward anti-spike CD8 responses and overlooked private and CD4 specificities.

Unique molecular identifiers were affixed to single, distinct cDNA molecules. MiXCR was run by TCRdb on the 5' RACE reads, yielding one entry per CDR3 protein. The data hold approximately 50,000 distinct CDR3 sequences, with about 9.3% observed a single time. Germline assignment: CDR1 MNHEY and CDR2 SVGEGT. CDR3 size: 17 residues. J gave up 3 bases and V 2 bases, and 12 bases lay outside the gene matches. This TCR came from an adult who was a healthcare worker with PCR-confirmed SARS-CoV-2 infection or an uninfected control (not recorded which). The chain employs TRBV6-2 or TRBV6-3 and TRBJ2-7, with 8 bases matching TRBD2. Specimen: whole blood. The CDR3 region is CASSYPVLAEAIYEQYF. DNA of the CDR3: TGTGCCAGCAGTTACCCGGTACTAGCGGAAGCTATCTACGAGCAGTACTTC.